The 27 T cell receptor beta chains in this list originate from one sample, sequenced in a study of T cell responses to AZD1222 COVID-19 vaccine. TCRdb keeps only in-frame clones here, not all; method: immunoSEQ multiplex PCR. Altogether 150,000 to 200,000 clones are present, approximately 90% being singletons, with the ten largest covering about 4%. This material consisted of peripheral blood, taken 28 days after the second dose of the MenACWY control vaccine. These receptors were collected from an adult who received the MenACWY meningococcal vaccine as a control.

This CDR3 reads CASSLNPPLANTGELFF. The CDR3 DNA reads TGTGCCAGCAGCCTAAACCCCCCCCTAGCGAACACCGGGGAGCTGTTTTTT. The chain couples TRBV7-9 to TRBJ2-2, with D uncertain. The V and J ends lost 5 bases and 0 bases respectively, with 16 bases between them. The V gene's germline CDR1 is SEHNR and CDR2 FQNEAQ (reference sequence). The CDR3 has 17 residues.

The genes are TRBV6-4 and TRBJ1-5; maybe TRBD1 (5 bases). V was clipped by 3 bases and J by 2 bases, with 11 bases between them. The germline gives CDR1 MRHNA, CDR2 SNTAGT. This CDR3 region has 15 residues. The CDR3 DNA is TGTGCCAGCAGTGAAGGGGTAGGGGGCAATCAGCCCCAGCATTTT. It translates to CASSEGVGGNQPQHF.

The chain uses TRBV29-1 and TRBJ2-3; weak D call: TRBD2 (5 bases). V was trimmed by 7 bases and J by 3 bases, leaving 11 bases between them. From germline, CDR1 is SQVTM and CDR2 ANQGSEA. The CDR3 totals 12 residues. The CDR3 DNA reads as TGCAGCGCTGGAGGTACGACAGATACGCAGTATTTT. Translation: CSAGGTTDTQYF.

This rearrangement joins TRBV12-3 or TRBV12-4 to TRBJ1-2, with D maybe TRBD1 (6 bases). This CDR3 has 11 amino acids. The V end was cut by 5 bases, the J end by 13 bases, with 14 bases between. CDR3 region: CASSPDRFFTF. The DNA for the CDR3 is TGTGCCAGCAGTCCAGACAGGTTTTTCACCTTC.

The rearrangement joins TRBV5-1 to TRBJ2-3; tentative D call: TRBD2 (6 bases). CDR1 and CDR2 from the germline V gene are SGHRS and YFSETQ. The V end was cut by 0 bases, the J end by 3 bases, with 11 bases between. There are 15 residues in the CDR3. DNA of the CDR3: TGCGCCAGCAGCTTGGATGGGGCGGGGACAGATACGCAGTATTTT. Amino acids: CASSLDGAGTDTQYF.

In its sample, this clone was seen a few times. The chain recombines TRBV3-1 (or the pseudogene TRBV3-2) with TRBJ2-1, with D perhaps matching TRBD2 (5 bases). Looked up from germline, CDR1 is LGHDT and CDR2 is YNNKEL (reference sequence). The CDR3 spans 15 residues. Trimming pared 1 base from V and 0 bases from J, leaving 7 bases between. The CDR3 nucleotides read TGTGCCAGCAGCCAAGGGAGGAGCTCCTACAATGAGCAGTTCTTC. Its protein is CASSQGRSSYNEQFF.

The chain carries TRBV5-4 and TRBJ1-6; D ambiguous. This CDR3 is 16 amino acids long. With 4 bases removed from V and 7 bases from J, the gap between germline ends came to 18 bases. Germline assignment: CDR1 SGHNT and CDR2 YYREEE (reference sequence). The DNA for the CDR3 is TGTGCCAGCAGCCGGGCAGGCGGCAGCGAAAATTCACCCCTCCACTTT. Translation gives CASSRAGGSENSPLHF. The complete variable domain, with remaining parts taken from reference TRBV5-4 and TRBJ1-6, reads ETGVTQSPTHLIKTRGQQVTLRCSSQSGHNTVSWYQQALGQGPQFIFQYYREEENGRGNFPPRFSGLQFPNYSSELNVNALELDDSALYLCASSRAGGSENSPLHFGNGTRLTVT.

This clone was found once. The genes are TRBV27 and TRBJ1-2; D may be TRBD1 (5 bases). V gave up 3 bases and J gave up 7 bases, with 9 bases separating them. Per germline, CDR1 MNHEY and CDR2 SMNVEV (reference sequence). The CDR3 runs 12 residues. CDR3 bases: TGTGCCAGCAGTTTTACGGGGGGTGGCTACACCTTC. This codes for CASSFTGGGYTF.

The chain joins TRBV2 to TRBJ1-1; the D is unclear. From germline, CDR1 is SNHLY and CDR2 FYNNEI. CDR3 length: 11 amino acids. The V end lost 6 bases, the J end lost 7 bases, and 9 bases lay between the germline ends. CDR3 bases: TGTGCCAGCAGGGGTGTAGATGAAGCTTTCTTT. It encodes CASRGVDEAFF.

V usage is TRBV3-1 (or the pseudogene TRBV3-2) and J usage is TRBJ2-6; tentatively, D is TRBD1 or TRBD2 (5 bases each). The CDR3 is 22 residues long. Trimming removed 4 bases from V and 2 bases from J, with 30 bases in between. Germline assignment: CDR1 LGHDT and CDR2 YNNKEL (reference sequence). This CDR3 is CASSRQRGLGPSFSAGANVLTF. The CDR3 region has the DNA TGTGCCAGCAGCCGACAAAGGGGCCTGGGACCAAGCTTCAGTGCTGGGGCCAACGTCCTGACTTTC.

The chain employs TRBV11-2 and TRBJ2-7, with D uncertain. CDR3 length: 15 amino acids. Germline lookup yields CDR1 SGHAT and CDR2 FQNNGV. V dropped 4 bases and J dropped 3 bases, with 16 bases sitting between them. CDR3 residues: CASSYDTLPFYEQYF. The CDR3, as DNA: TGTGCCAGCAGCTACGACACCCTCCCGTTCTACGAGCAGTACTTC.

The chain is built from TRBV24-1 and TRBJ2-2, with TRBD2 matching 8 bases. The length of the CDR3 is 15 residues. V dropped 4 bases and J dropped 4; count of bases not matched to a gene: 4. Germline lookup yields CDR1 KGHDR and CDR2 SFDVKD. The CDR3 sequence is CATSESGRATGELFF. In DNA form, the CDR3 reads TGTGCCACCAGTGAATCCGGGAGGGCCACCGGGGAGCTGTTTTTT.

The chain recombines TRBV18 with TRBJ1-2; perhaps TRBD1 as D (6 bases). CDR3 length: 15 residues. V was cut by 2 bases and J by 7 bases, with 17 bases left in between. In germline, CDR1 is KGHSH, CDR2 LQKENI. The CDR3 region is CASSPGTGWSGGYTF. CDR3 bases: TGTGCCAGCTCACCAGGTACAGGGTGGAGTGGTGGCTACACCTTC.

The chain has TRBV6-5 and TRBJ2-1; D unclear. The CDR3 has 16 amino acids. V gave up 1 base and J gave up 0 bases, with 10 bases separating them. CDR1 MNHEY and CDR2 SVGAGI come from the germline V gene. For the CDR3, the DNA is TGTGCCAGCAGTTACTTTACGGTGAGCTCCTACAATGAGCAGTTCTTC. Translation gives CASSYFTVSSYNEQFF.

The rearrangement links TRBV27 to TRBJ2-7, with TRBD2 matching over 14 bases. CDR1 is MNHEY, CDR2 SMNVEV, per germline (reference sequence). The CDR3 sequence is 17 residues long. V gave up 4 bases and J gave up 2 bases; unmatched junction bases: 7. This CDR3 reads CASSSPGTSGRTYEQYF. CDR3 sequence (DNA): TGTGCCAGCAGTTCTCCCGGGACTAGCGGGAGAACCTACGAGCAGTACTTC.

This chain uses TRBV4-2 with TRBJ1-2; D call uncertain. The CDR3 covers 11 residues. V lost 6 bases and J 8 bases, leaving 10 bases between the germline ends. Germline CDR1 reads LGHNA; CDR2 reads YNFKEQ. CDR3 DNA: TGTGCCAGCAGTTCAGGTAGCGGCTACACCTTC. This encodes CASSSGSGYTF.

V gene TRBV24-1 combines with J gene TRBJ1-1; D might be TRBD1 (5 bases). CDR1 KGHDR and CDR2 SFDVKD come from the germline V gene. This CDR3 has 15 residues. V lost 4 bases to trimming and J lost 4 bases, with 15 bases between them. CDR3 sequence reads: CATSDSGNGPTEAFF. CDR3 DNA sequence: TGTGCCACCAGTGACTCAGGGAACGGCCCCACTGAAGCTTTCTTT.

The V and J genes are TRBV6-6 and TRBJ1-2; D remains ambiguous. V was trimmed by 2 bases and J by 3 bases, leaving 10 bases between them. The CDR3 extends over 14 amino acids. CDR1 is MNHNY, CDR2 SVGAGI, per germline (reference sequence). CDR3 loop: CASSYRATDYGYTF. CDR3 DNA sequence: TGTGCCAGCAGTTACAGGGCGACGGACTATGGCTACACCTTC.

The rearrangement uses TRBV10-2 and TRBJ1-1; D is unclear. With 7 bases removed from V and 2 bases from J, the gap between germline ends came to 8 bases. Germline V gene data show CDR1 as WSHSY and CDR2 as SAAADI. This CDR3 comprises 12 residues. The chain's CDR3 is CASIGGNTEAFF. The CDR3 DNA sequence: TGCGCCAGCATTGGCGGAAACACTGAAGCTTTCTTT.

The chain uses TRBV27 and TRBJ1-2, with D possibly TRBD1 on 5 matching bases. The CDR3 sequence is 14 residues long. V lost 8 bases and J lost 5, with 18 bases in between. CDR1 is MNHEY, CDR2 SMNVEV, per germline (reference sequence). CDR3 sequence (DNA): TGTGCCAGCGGGGGTGCGGGGAGGGGATATGGCTACACCTTC. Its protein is CASGGAGRGYGYTF.

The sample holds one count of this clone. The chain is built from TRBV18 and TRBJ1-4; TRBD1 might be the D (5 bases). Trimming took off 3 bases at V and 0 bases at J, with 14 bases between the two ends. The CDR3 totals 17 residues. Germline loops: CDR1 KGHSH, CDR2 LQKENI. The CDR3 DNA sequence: TGTGCCAGCTCACCTTCTGAGCAGGGCCCAACTAATGAAAAACTGTTTTTT. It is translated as CASSPSEQGPTNEKLFF.

CDR3 in amino acids: CASRTSGTRNNEQFF. The DNA for the CDR3 is TGTGCCAGCAGAACTAGCGGGACTCGTAACAATGAGCAGTTCTTC. The chain has TRBV6-5 and TRBJ2-1; 10 positions match TRBD2. The CDR3 sequence is 15 residues long. The V gene end was trimmed by 6 bases and the J gene end by 5 bases; junction bases not matched to a gene: 7. The germline gives CDR1 MNHEY, CDR2 SVGAGI.

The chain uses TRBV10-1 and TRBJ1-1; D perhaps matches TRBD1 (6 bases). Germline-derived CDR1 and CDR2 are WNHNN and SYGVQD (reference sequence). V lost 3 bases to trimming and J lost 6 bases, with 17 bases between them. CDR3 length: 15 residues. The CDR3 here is CASSDPRGGHAEAFF. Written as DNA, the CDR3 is TGCGCCAGCAGTGACCCGAGGGGGGGTCACGCTGAAGCTTTCTTT.

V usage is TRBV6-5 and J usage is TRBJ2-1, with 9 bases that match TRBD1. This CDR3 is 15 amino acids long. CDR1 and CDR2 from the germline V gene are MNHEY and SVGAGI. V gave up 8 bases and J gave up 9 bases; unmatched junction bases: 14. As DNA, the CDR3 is TGTGCCAGCGCCCCGGACAGGGGCCTCTTCGGTGAGCAGTTCTTC. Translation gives CASAPDRGLFGEQFF.

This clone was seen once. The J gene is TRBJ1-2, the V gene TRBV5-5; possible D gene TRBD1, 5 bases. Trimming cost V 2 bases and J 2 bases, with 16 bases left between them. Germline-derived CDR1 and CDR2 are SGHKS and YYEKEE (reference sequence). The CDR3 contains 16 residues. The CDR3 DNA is TGTGCCAGCAGCTTATCCCCGAACAGGCTGAACTATGGCTACACCTTC. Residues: CASSLSPNRLNYGYTF.

This CDR3 is CASSWSANSPLHF. The CDR3 coding sequence is TGTGCCAGCAGTTGGTCCGCGAATTCACCCCTCCACTTT. The V call is TRBV27, the J call TRBJ1-6; unclear D gene. The CDR3 is 13 residues long. Germline V gives CDR1 MNHEY, CDR2 SMNVEV (reference sequence). With 4 bases removed from V and 7 bases from J, the gap between germline ends came to 8 bases.

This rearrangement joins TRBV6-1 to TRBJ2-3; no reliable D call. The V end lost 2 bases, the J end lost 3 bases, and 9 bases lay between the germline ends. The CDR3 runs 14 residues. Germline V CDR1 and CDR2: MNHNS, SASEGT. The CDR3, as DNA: TGTGCCAGCAGTGAATTGGATTTGACAGATACGCAGTATTTT. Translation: CASSELDLTDTQYF.